This TCR beta chain was obtained from a study of early T cells in non-severe SARS-CoV-2 infection (dated by TCRdb to the early 2020s). For the study in its entirety: Bulk RNA from unsorted whole blood was used for TCR sequencing, so alpha and beta chains could not be paired. Broader findings and caveats from the paper: VDJdb matching was skewed toward anti-spike CD8 responses and likely underestimated virus-specific expansions by missing private and CD4 specificities.

The library was obtained by 5' RACE. TCRdb names NextSeq 500 as the instrument used. In the TCR library protocol, unique molecular identifiers were attached to individual cDNA molecules to correct for PCR bias and sequencing error. TCR alpha and beta chains were both sequenced, and the abundances of alpha and beta sequences in each sample were closely correlated with each other. Per the authors' processing: V gene, J gene and CDR3 annotation of TCR sequences was performed with Decombinator V4. Expanded TCRs were defined as changing significantly between any two time points under a Poisson model with p below 0.0001. Abundances of TCRs were expressed as counts per million after normalisation to the total number of TCRs sequenced in each sample. MAIT TCRs were defined by TRAV1-2 paired with TRAJ12, TRAJ20 or TRAJ33, and iNKT TCRs by TRAV10 paired with TRAJ18. VDJdb, accessed on 1 November 2021, was searched for TCRs annotated for CMV, EBV and SARS-CoV-2, and TCRs annotated for more than one antigen were excluded. TCRdb reanalyzed the raw reads on its own, using fastp at Q25 for trimming and MiXCR for clone calling, and kept in-frame beta chains. Rows matching on CDR3 protein sequence are summarized as one entry with the most common DNA and genes. TCRdb assigned the V and J calls; the authors' analysis was not used. This sample has about 25,000 distinct CDR3 sequences in its table, and around 6% of those were observed once. The leading ten clones occupy 2.4% of the sample.

This clonotype showed up many times. No antigen is known for it. Per-nucleotide qualities are absent, and no much larger clonotype sits a single base away. Reading from cysteine to phenylalanine, the CDR3 counts 14 amino acids. Just the 42-base CDR3 DNA is kept, in frame starting at base 1. The junction carries 11 bases between V and J, which are trimmed by 6 bases and 0 bases respectively. A case-control design nested within a healthcare worker cohort in London, UK, was used, with weekly nasopharyngeal swab PCR tests and blood sampling performed. Healthcare workers were recruited during the week of the UK lockdown, between 23 and 31 March 2020, and followed weekly for up to 16 weeks.

The chain links TRBV12-3 or TRBV12-4 with TRBJ1-1; the D segment cannot be called with confidence. Sequencing was performed on whole blood. The receptor was derived from an adult who was a healthcare worker with PCR-confirmed SARS-CoV-2 infection or an uninfected control (not recorded which). At the DNA level, the sequence is TGTGCCAGCAGGCCAGAAGTTATGAACACTGAAGCTTTCTTT. This gives the protein CASRPEVMNTEAFF.